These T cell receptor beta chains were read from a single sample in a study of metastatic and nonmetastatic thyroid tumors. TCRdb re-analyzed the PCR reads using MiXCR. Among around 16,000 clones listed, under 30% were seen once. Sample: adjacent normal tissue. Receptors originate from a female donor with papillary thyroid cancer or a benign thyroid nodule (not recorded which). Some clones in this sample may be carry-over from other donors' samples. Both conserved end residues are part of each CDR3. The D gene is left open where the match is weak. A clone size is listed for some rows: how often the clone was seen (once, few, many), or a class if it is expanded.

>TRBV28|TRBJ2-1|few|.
TGTGCCAGCAGGGCACATAGCGGAGCTAATGAGCAGTTCTTC
CASRAHSGANEQFF
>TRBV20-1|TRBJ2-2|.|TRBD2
TGCAGTGCTAGAATCGTGCCTAGCGGGCTTACCGGGGAGCTGTTTTTT
CSARIVPSGLTGELFF
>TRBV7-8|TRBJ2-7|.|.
TGTGCCAGCAGCCTCATGGGCTACGATCAGTACTTC
CASSLMGYDQYF
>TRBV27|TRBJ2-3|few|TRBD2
TGTGCCAGCAGTTTATTGGTGGCGGGAGCCGGCACAGATACGCAGTATTTT
CASSLLVAGAGTDTQYF
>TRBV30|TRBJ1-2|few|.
TGTGCCCTCAGGGTACGCGGCTACACCTTC
CALRVRGYTF
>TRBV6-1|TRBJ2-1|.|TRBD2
TGTGCCAGCAGTGCTCGCCCGGGACTAGCCTTTGAGCAGTTCTTC
CASSARPGLAFEQFF
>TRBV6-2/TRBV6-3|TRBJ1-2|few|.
TGTGCCAGCAGTTACCAGGGCGTAATTAACTATGGCTACACCTTC
CASSYQGVINYGYTF
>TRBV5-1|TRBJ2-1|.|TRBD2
TGCGCCAGCAGTAGCGGGAGTTTCAATGAGCAGTTCTTC
CASSSGSFNEQFF
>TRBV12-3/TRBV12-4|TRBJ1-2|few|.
TGTGCCAGCAGTTTAGACGGAAACTATGGCTACACCTTC
CASSLDGNYGYTF
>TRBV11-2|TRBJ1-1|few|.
TGTGCCAGCAGCCCCAGCGCGGCTTTCCTTGAAGCTTTCTTT
CASSPSAAFLEAFF
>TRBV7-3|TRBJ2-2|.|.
TGTGCCAGCAGCTCCGGCAACACCGGGGGGCTGTTTTTT
CASSSGNTGGLFF
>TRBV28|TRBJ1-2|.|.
TGTGCCAGCAGTCTTCCAGAGCGGGGGCACAACTATGGCTACACCTTC
CASSLPERGHNYGYTF
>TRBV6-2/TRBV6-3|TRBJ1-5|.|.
TGTGCCAGCAGTTACGACACGGGCCCCGGGCCCCAGCATTTT
CASSYDTGPGPQHF
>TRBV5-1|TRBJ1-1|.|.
TGCGCCAGCAGCCCCGGGTGGGAGGCTGCTGAAGCTTTCTTT
CASSPGWEAAEAFF
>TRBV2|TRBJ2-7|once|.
TGTGCCAGCAGTGTTAACTTGCACCGGGGAGGTGACTACGAGCAGTACTTC
CASSVNLHRGGDYEQYF
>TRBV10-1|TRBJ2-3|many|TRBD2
TGCGCCAGCAGTGAAGCTAGCGGGGCCTTTGATACGCAGTATTTT
CASSEASGAFDTQYF
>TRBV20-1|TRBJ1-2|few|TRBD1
TGCAGTGCTAACCGACAGGGGATCCATGGCTACACCTTC
CSANRQGIHGYTF
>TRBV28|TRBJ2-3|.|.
TGTGCCAGCGAACCACGGGGTAGGGGAGATACGCAGTATTTT
CASEPRGRGDTQYF
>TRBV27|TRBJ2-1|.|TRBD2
TGTGCCAGCAGTGAGGGACTAGGAGTCACTGAGCAGTTCTTC
CASSEGLGVTEQFF
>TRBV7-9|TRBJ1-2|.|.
TGTGCCAGCAGCTCCGCGGGTGCTAACTATGGCTACACCTTC
CASSSAGANYGYTF
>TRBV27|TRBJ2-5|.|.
TGTGCCAGCAGTTTAATAGCAAGCCAAGAGACCCAGTACTTC
CASSLIASQETQYF
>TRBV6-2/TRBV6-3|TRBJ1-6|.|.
TGTGCCAGCAGGAGAGACGGATATCATAATTCACCCCTCCACTTT
CASRRDGYHNSPLHF
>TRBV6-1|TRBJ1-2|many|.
TGTGCCAGCAGTGATCGACATAAGGGGGGCTACACCTTC
CASSDRHKGGYTF
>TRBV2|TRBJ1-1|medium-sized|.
TGTGCCAGCAGTGAAGAACAGATGGTCGAGGCTTTCTTT
CASSEEQMVEAFF
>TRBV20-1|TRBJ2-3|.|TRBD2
TGCAGTGCTAGAGACCCGGCGGGAGCGCCAGATACGCAGTATTTT
CSARDPAGAPDTQYF
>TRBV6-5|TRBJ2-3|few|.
TGTGCCAGCAGTTCACAGATTAGCACAGATACGCAGTATTTT
CASSSQISTDTQYF
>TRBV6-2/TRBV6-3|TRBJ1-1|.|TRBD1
TGTGCCAGCAGTTGGACAGGGGACACTGAAGCTTTCTTT
CASSWTGDTEAFF
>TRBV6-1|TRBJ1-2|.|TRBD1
TGTGCCAGCAGTAGGACCCCCCAGGGGGCGCAAAATGGCTACACCTTC
CASSRTPQGAQNGYTF
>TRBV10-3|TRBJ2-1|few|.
TGTGCCATCGTAGGCAGTAGCTCCTACAATGAGCAGTTCTTC
CAIVGSSSYNEQFF
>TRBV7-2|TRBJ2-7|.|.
TGTGCCAGCAGCCCCGGTGGGCGCGAGCAGTACTTC
CASSPGGREQYF
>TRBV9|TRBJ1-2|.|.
TGTGCCAGCAGCGTAACAGCTTCGGGGTTAGATGGCTACACCTTC
CASSVTASGLDGYTF
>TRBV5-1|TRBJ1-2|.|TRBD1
TGCGCCAGCAGCTTGGAATGGACAGGGGGCAATGGCTACACCTTC
CASSLEWTGGNGYTF
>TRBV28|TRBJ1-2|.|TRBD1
TGTGCCAGCAGTCCCGACAGGGGTCTAGGTGGCTACACCTTC
CASSPDRGLGGYTF
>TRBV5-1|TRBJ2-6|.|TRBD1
TGCGCCAGCAGCTTGGCTACAGGGGGTGTTATCTCTGGGGCCAACGTCCTGACTTTC
CASSLATGGVISGANVLTF
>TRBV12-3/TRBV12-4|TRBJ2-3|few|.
TGTGCCAGCAGTTTACGGCAGGGCTCAGATACGCAGTATTTT
CASSLRQGSDTQYF
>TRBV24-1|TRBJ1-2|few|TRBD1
TGTGCCACCAGCTCGGGACAGGGCTGTTGTAACTATGGCTACACCTTC
CATSSGQGCCNYGYTF
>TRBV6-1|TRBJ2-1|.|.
TGTGCCAGCAGTGAAGACACAGTAGGGGAGGATGAGCAGTTCTTC
CASSEDTVGEDEQFF
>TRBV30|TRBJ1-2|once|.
TGTGCCTGGAGTGTAAAGTCTGACTGCACCTTC
CAWSVKSDCTF
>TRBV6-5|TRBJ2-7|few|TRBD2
TGTGCCAGCAGTTCCCATTCGGGACTAGCGGGAGAGGTGCAGTACTTC
CASSSHSGLAGEVQYF
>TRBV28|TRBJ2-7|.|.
TGTGCCAGCCGGGACATTAACTACGAGCAGTACTTC
CASRDINYEQYF
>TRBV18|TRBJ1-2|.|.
TGTGCCAGCTCACCAGAAGGGGATGGCTACACCTTC
CASSPEGDGYTF